The clone carrying this T cell receptor (beta chain) came up a few times. Its antigen is not identified. The sample providers were healthy Caucasian people from Russia, aged about 6 to 90. The record originates from a study of blood T cells in healthy people across ages. Points from the study as a whole: With unsorted PBMCs, a conclusive comparison of naive versus antigen-experienced cells was not possible. Estimates based on one million T cells were treated as lower bounds.

A sample-barcoded 5' primer and a J-beta primer mix were used in a second PCR of about 6 to 11 cycles. Each cDNA molecule received a tag from a template-switch adaptor that had 12 random nucleotides. TCRdb reanalysed the 5' RACE reads using MiXCR and keeps one entry per CDR3 protein. The sample lists about 680,000 distinct CDR3 sequences, over 45% seen once, with 25% to 35% in the top ten. In germline, CDR1 is SGHTA, CDR2 FQGTGA. This CDR3 spans 15 amino acids. The V end was cut by 6 bases, the J end by 2 bases, with 15 bases between. This TCR derives from a woman in her fifties or sixties in good health. The chain has TRBV7-3 and TRBJ2-3, with D possibly matching TRBD1 (6 bases). Material: blood. In DNA, the CDR3 is TGTGCCAGCAGGTCCACGGGACACCACACAGATACGCAGTATTTT. Its protein product is CASRSTGHHTDTQYF.